The 29 T cell receptor beta chains below all came from one sample that was sequenced in a study of vaccination effects on CD4 cells after COVID-19. These receptors' antigens are unknown. CD4+ T cells specific for antigen were expanded with viral peptide pools by the ViraFEST assay before sequencing. Culture proceeded for about 11 days, and CD4+ T cells were then isolated. People in the vaccine group had not been infected with SARS-CoV-2 before, and their nucleocapsid antibodies were negative. The table came from immunoSEQ multiplex PCR; TCRdb's copy has only in-frame clones and leaves some out. The sample records some 77,000 clones, around three quarters being singletons. Material: CD4+ T cells from PBMCs cultured with HCoV-OC43 spike peptides, obtained before COVID-19 vaccination. The subset: HCoV-OC43 spike overlapping peptide pool stimulation. The receptors derive from a human donor who received a COVID-19 vaccine.

The chain links TRBV7-9 to TRBJ1-2; D is undetermined. The CDR3 has 12 residues. Germline values: CDR1 SEHNR, CDR2 FQNEAQ (reference sequence). Trimming removed 1 base at V and 5 bases at J, with 5 bases between. The CDR3 here is CASSLDRYGYTF. The CDR3 DNA reads as TGTGCCAGCAGCTTAGATCGGTATGGCTACACCTTC. The entire variable domain, with the rest obtained from reference TRBV7-9 and TRBJ1-2, is as follows: DTGVSQNPRHKITKRGQNVTFRCDPISEHNRLYWYRQTLGQGPEFLTYFQNEAQLEKSRLLSDRFSAERPKGSFSTLEIQRTEQGDSAMYLCASSLDRYGYTFGSGTRLTVV.

The rearrangement uses TRBV19 and TRBJ1-5; D perhaps matches TRBD1 (5 bases). V was clipped by 10 bases and J by 10 bases, with 17 bases between them. CDR1 is LNHDA, CDR2 SQIVND, per germline (reference sequence). This CDR3 has 12 residues. The CDR3 DNA follows: TGTGCCATCTCATCCGGGCGGGGCCCCCAGCATTTT. It yields the protein CAISSGRGPQHF.

V usage is TRBV1 and J usage is TRBJ2-3; the table calls TRBD2, which could not be checked here. TRBV1 is given as a pseudogene. This CDR3 has 14 residues. The CDR3 sequence: CTSSQGEATDTQYF. CDR3 DNA sequence: TGCACCAGCAGCCAAGGGGAGGCGACAGATACGCAGTATTTT.

This clone was recorded only once. This chain connects TRBV5-1 to TRBJ2-3; D is ambiguous. The V end lost 1 base, the J end lost 4 bases, and 7 bases lay between the germline ends. In germline, CDR1 is SGHRS, CDR2 YFSETQ. CDR3 length: 13 residues. CDR3 nucleotide sequence: TGCGCCAGCAGCTTGCAGGACGCAGATACGCAGTATTTT. Protein: CASSLQDADTQYF.

The gene calls are TRBV18 and TRBJ1-1; 7 bases map to TRBD1. Germline loops: CDR1 KGHSH, CDR2 LQKENI. The CDR3 consists of 16 residues. Trimming cost V 3 bases and J 2 bases; bases outside gene matches: 9. In DNA, the CDR3 is TGTGCCAGCTCACCCCTACAGGGACAGTCAAACACTGAAGCTTTCTTT. It codes for CASSPLQGQSNTEAFF.

The chain recombines TRBV10-2 with TRBJ2-5, with 10 bases that match TRBD1. V was pared by 8 bases and J by 5 bases, with 5 bases of the junction left unmatched. This CDR3 has 13 amino acids. Germline lookup yields CDR1 WSHSY and CDR2 SAAADI. CDR3 DNA sequence: TGCGCCAGCGGGACAGGGGCAACTGAGACCCAGTACTTC. Protein product: CASGTGATETQYF.

The rearrangement uses TRBV27 and TRBJ2-1; the D gene is possibly TRBD1 (7 bases). The CDR3 extends over 17 amino acids. Germline assignment: CDR1 MNHEY and CDR2 SMNVEV (reference sequence). With 5 bases removed from V and 5 bases from J, the gap between germline ends came to 22 bases. This CDR3 reads CASSLQTGRYGNNEQFF. For the CDR3, the DNA is TGTGCCAGCAGTCTCCAGACAGGGAGGTATGGGAACAATGAGCAGTTCTTC.

This clone is categorized as medium-sized. This chain joins TRBV14 and TRBJ1-6, with D maybe TRBD1 (5 bases). The germline V gene has CDR1 SGHDN and CDR2 FVKESK. The CDR3 runs to 13 residues. The V gene lost 4 bases and the J gene lost 9 bases, with 10 bases spanning the gap. CDR3 protein: CASSLGGVSPLHF. The CDR3 coding sequence is TGTGCCAGCAGCCTGGGAGGGGTTTCACCCCTCCACTTT.

V and J are TRBV6-2 or TRBV6-3 and TRBJ1-2; tentative D call: TRBD1 (5 bases). The V end lost 5 bases, the J end lost 0 bases, and 19 bases lay between the germline ends. Germline V gene data show CDR1 as MNHEY and CDR2 as SVGEGT. The length of the CDR3 is 17 residues. The DNA of the CDR3 is TGTGCCAGCAGTCCACAGGCTCAGAGACAAGCTAACTATGGCTACACCTTC. Residues: CASSPQAQRQANYGYTF.

The chain uses TRBV6-4 and TRBJ2-4; D is possibly TRBD1 or TRBD2 (6 bases each). The CDR3 sequence is 16 residues long. CDR1 is MRHNA and CDR2 is SNTAGT in the germline V gene. The CDR3 nucleotides read TGTGCTGAATTCTGGGGGGCAGGAATAGCCAAAAACATTCAGTACTTC. Amino acid sequence: CAEFWGAGIAKNIQYF.

The V gene is TRBV7-3, the J gene TRBJ2-2; D not resolved. This CDR3 has 16 residues. V lost 5 bases and J 0 bases, leaving 13 bases between the germline ends. The germline gives CDR1 SGHTA, CDR2 FQGTGA. The CDR3 sequence: CASSPPGGSNTGELFF. The CDR3 DNA sequence: TGTGCCAGCAGCCCCCCGGGTGGGTCGAACACCGGGGAGCTGTTTTTT.

This chain uses TRBV6-1 with TRBJ1-2; TRBD1 might be the D (6 bases). Germline CDR1 is MNHNS and CDR2 is SASEGT. The CDR3 length is 13 residues. Trimming removed 2 bases from V and 5 bases from J, with 9 bases in between. The CDR3 nucleotides read TGTGCCAGCAGTGAATCCAGGGGTTATGGCTACACCTTC. This sequence encodes CASSESRGYGYTF.

The chain is built from TRBV19 and TRBJ2-1; TRBD1 agrees at 8 bases. The CDR3 has 14 residues. With V trimmed by 10 bases and J by 3 bases, 8 bases remained unmatched. Germline loops: CDR1 LNHDA, CDR2 SQIVND (reference sequence). DNA of the CDR3: TGTGCCACCTCGACAGGGGATCACTACAATGAGCAGTTCTTC. It is translated as CATSTGDHYNEQFF. Full variable domain (rest looked up from reference TRBV19 and TRBJ2-1): DGGITQSPKYLFRKEGQNVTLSCEQNLNHDAMYWYRQDPGQGLRLIYYSQIVNDFQKGDIAEGYSVSREKKESFPLTVTSAQKNPTAFYLCATSTGDHYNEQFFGPGTRLTVL.

The chain employs TRBV2 and TRBJ2-3; D unresolved. The CDR3 extends over 12 amino acids. The germline V gene encodes CDR1 SNHLY and CDR2 FYNNEI. V shed 6 bases and J shed 2 bases, with 6 bases lying between them. The CDR3 region has the DNA TGTGCCAGCAGGCTTTACACAGATACGCAGTATTTT. Translating it yields CASRLYTDTQYF. Variable domain in full (rest from reference TRBV2 and TRBJ2-3): EPEVTQTPSHQVTQMGQEVILRCVPISNHLYFYWYRQILGQKVEFLVSFYNNEISEKSEIFDDQFSVERPDGSNFTLKIRSTKLEDSAMYFCASRLYTDTQYFGPGTRLTVL.

The chain recombines TRBV5-1 with TRBJ1-1; tentatively, D is TRBD1 (6 bases). The germline V gene has CDR1 SGHRS and CDR2 YFSETQ. The V end was cut by 0 bases, the J end by 3 bases, with 12 bases between. The CDR3 runs 15 residues. The CDR3 sequence: CASSLVGRGYTEAFF. DNA of the CDR3: TGCGCCAGCAGCTTGGTTGGCAGGGGTTACACTGAAGCTTTCTTT.

This clone was seen only a few times. The V call is TRBV29-1, the J call TRBJ2-1; 7 nucleotides align to TRBD1. V dropped 4 bases and J dropped 8; count of bases not matched to a gene: 5. The CDR3 covers 12 residues. Germline assignment: CDR1 SQVTM and CDR2 ANQGSEA. The CDR3 DNA reads as TGCAGCGTTGTAGGACAGGCGGATGAGCAGTTCTTC. This encodes CSVVGQADEQFF.

This rearrangement joins TRBV28 to TRBJ1-2; D not certain. The CDR3 is 14 residues long. Germline V gives CDR1 MDHEN, CDR2 SYDVKM. The V end lost 8 bases, the J end lost 5 bases, and 18 bases lay between the germline ends. CDR3 in DNA: TGTGCCAGCTTCCGGGGTGGGGTCGGGTATGGCTACACCTTC. Its protein is CASFRGGVGYGYTF.

A few counts support this clone. The V gene is TRBV6-6, the J gene TRBJ2-2, with 7 bases matching TRBD1. J was trimmed by 4 bases and V by 5 bases; bases with no gene match: 13. The CDR3 extends over 17 amino acids. CDR1 is MNHNY and CDR2 is SVGAGI in the germline V gene (reference sequence). CDR3 DNA sequence: TGTGCCAGCAGTCGTGCGACAGGGCCTTTCGGCACCGGGGAGCTGTTTTTT. This codes for CASSRATGPFGTGELFF.

This sequence joins TRBV12-3 or TRBV12-4 and TRBJ2-5, with unresolved D. With 4 bases removed from V and 2 bases from J, the gap between germline ends came to 5 bases. CDR3 length: 12 residues. The CDR3, as DNA: TGTGCCAGCAGTTCTGCACAAGAGACCCAGTACTTC. It is translated as CASSSAQETQYF.

V gene TRBV6-5 combines with J gene TRBJ1-3; the D gene is possibly TRBD1 (5 bases). The V gene lost 8 bases and the J gene lost 0 bases, with 14 bases spanning the gap. Per the germline V gene, CDR1 is MNHEY and CDR2 is SVGAGI. The CDR3 contains 15 residues. The CDR3 DNA reads as TGTGCCAGCGGAACGGGACTCTACTCTGGAAACACCATATATTTT. Translation: CASGTGLYSGNTIYF.

This rearrangement joins TRBV24-1 to TRBJ1-5; D is perhaps TRBD1 (6 bases). CDR1 and CDR2 from the germline V gene are KGHDR and SFDVKD. This CDR3 is built from 16 residues. Trimming took 4 bases from V and 6 from J, leaving 18 bases between them. In DNA, the CDR3 is TGTGCCACCAGTGAAACAGGGAGCCCCGAAAGTCAGCCCCAGCATTTT. It yields the protein CATSETGSPESQPQHF.

This chain connects TRBV5-1 to TRBJ1-1, with 8 bases fitting TRBD1. CDR1 is SGHRS and CDR2 is YFSETQ in the germline V gene. This CDR3 spans 14 amino acids. Unmatched junction bases numbered 3, after V lost 4 bases and J lost 1 base. The CDR3 region has the DNA TGCGCCAGCAGCCAGGACAGGGCGAACACTGAAGCTTTCTTT. The encoded protein is CASSQDRANTEAFF.

CDR3: CATSETQGRYNEQFF. The CDR3 DNA follows: TGTGCCACCAGTGAAACACAGGGAAGGTACAATGAGCAGTTCTTC. The chain employs TRBV24-1 and TRBJ2-1, with D perhaps TRBD1 (6 bases). V was shortened by 4 bases and J by 4 bases, with 13 bases between the two germline ends. In germline, CDR1 is KGHDR, CDR2 SFDVKD. CDR3 length: 15 amino acids.

This sequence joins TRBV30 and TRBJ2-5; TRBD2 aligns across 8 bases. The germline CDR1 and CDR2 sequences are GTSNPN and SVGIG (reference sequence). The CDR3 has 15 amino acids. V trimming: 0 bases; J trimming: 4 bases; junction bases outside the gene matches: 7. The CDR3, as DNA: TGTGCCTGGAGTGTGGGAGCGGGGGCGCGAGAGACCCAGTACTTC. Translation: CAWSVGAGARETQYF.

The sample holds a few counts of this clone. The genes are TRBV7-6 and TRBJ1-1; tentative D call: TRBD1 (6 bases). The V end was cut by 5 bases, the J end by 3 bases, with 19 bases between. The CDR3 is 16 amino acids. Germline CDR1 SGHVS, CDR2 FNYEAQ. CDR3 loop: CASSRGAHRADTEAFF. CDR3 nucleotide sequence: TGTGCCAGCAGCCGAGGAGCACACAGGGCGGACACTGAAGCTTTCTTT.

This chain connects TRBV12-3 or TRBV12-4 to TRBJ2-3; no clear D gene. The V gene lost 4 bases and the J gene lost 3 bases, with 5 bases spanning the gap. CDR3 length equals 12 residues. In DNA form, the CDR3 reads TGTGCCAGCAGTTCCTTAACAGATACGCAGTATTTT. Translating gives CASSSLTDTQYF.

The J gene is TRBJ2-1, the V gene TRBV6-5; D possibly corresponds to TRBD1 (5 bases). V was shortened by 8 bases and J by 10 bases, with 21 bases between the two germline ends. CDR1 and CDR2 from the germline V gene are MNHEY and SVGAGI. The CDR3 runs to 14 residues. CDR3 region: CASGPGPEIGEQFF. Here the CDR3 DNA reads TGTGCCAGCGGCCCAGGGCCCGAGATTGGGGAGCAGTTCTTC.

The rearrangement uses TRBV11-3 and TRBJ2-3; no clear D. Germline V gene lookup returns CDR1 SGHNT and CDR2 YENEEA. V shed 0 bases and J shed 7 bases, with 2 bases lying between them. The length of the CDR3 is 11 residues. The CDR3 nucleotides are TGTGCCAGCAGCTTAGATAATACGCAGTATTTT. This gives the protein CASSLDNTQYF.

The chain couples TRBV7-2 to TRBJ2-5, with 10 bases fitting TRBD1. Germline CDR1 is SGHTA and CDR2 is FQGNSA. Trimming removed 5 bases from V and 5 bases from J; junction bases left unmatched: 5. This CDR3 has 14 amino acids. CDR3 bases: TGTGCCAGCAGCGGTCAGGGACAGGGGGAGACCCAGTACTTC. Encoded protein: CASSGQGQGETQYF.